Listed below are T cell receptor beta chains from one sample, sequenced in a study of T cells in Graves' hyperthyroidism and ophthalmopathy. TCRdb independently ran MiXCR on the multiplex PCR reads; one entry per CDR3 protein. Of under 350,000 distinct CDR3 sequences listed, approximately 22% were seen once; the top ten hold about 50%. The source material was blood. The receptor set was obtained from a woman aged 45-65 years with Graves' hyperthyroidism. The CDR3 runs from the conserved cysteine through the conserved F or W.

v_call,j_call,cdr3_aa
TRBV6-1,TRBJ2-7,CASSRTTSGGREQYF
TRBV18,TRBJ1-6,CASSPWDRNNSPLHF
TRBV10-1,TRBJ2-1,CASRASGYLDEQFF
TRBV7-9,TRBJ2-2,CASSLWVGTRYTGELFF
TRBV29-1,TRBJ2-4,CSVESGGNIQYF
TRBV6-1,TRBJ1-1,CASSERLNTEAFF
TRBV3-1,TRBJ2-1,CASSQGQGPYNEQFF
TRBV7-3,TRBJ1-1,CASSPGGGLYTAFF
TRBV5-1,TRBJ2-3,CASSLGQGRTYTDTQYF
TRBV27,TRBJ2-2,CASSLYVAEVTGELFF
TRBV12-3/TRBV12-4,TRBJ1-5,CASSLGTGQPQHF
TRBV5-5,TRBJ1-2,CASSLPTGFGGYTF
TRBV12-3/TRBV12-4,TRBJ1-5,CASSLRMGWQPQHF
TRBV6-1,TRBJ1-1,CASKGGGTEAFF
TRBV27,TRBJ2-1,CASKPSGLEAYNEQFF
TRBV18,TRBJ1-5,CASSPPGVSGPQHF
TRBV20-1,TRBJ1-2,CSAPPNYGYTF
TRBV11-3,TRBJ2-2,CASSPGTSAGELFF
TRBV20-1,TRBJ2-7,CSASPSGNWGEQYF
TRBV18,TRBJ1-1,CASSPGVNTEAFF
TRBV4-2,TRBJ1-2,CASSQHGTTSGGYTF
TRBV4-1,TRBJ2-7,CATEGEPSYEQYF
TRBV6-6,TRBJ1-5,CASSYSTGEGASNQPQHF
TRBV5-5,TRBJ1-2,CASSLAPGELYGYTF
TRBV18,TRBJ2-3,CASSLPSGPTDTQYF
TRBV7-9,TRBJ2-1,CASSLGLAVYNEQFF
TRBV2,TRBJ2-1,CASSGGYNEQFF
TRBV6-1,TRBJ1-4,CASSPASTNEKLFF
TRBV10-1,TRBJ2-5,CASSESGQGGQETQYF
TRBV19,TRBJ1-4,CASSMLSNPGARLFF
TRBV11-2,TRBJ2-1,CATTSGLAVSNEQFF
TRBV19,TRBJ2-3,CASSIGLASTDTQYF
TRBV7-6,TRBJ2-5,CASSPPGNQETQYF
TRBV3-1,TRBJ2-5,CASSQWGLAKGRETQYF
TRBV5-1,TRBJ1-3,CASSHGQYSGNTIYF
TRBV20-1,TRBJ1-2,CSARAVGASNYGYTF
TRBV28,TRBJ2-6,CASSSDSSGANVLTF
TRBV28,TRBJ2-3,CASSSPPGTSVTDTQYF
TRBV5-1,TRBJ2-5,CASTPRGAKETQYF
TRBV6-1,TRBJ2-3,CATQGFPTDTQYF